This T cell receptor (beta chain) is drawn from a study of response to subunit inactivated influenza vaccine. Study-wide points: A suggestion made by the authors is that each seasonal influenza vaccination recruits few new T cells.

TCRdb fed the RT-PCR reads into MiXCR, producing one record per CDR3 protein. The table shows over 650,000 distinct CDR3 sequences, with around 18% occurring only once. Concerning this clonotype itself: Its specificity is unknown.

Looked up from germline, CDR1 is SEHNR and CDR2 is FQNEAQ (reference sequence). Trimming took off 4 bases at V and 3 bases at J, with 17 bases between the two ends. The CDR3 runs to 16 residues. Sequences were derived from PBMCs from blood, sampled 5 to 6 days after vaccination. V and J are TRBV7-9 and TRBJ2-3, with a weak D call TRBD2 (7 bases). This receptor was taken from a man between 45 and 60 years old who received an inactivated influenza vaccine. As DNA, the CDR3 is TGTGCCAGCAGCTCCCCCTTCGGGGGGCGGACAGATACGCAGTATTTT. This translates into CASSSPFGGRTDTQYF.